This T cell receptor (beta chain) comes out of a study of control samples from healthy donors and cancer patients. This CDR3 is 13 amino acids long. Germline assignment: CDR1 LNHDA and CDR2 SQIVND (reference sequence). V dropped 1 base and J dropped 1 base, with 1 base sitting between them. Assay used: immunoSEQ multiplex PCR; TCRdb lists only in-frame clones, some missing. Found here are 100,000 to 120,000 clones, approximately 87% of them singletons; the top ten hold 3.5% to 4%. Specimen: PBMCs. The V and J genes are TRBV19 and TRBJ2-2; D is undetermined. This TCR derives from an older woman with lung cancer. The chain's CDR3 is CASSIGNTGELFF. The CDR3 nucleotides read TGTGCCAGTAGTATAGGGAACACCGGGGAGCTGTTTTTT.